This T cell receptor beta chain derives from a study of CD8 T cells in ankylosing spondylitis (TCRdb year 2017). Regarding the research as a whole: The study profiled T cell receptor beta repertoires in healthy donors and ankylosing spondylitis patients to find disease-linked TCR variants. In total, the full study cohort was made up of roughly 100 healthy donors and 25 or so ankylosing spondylitis patients. Peripheral blood was sampled, and synovial fluid was additionally collected from ankylosing spondylitis patients. Here is what the overall study found, with its caveats: A TCR beta motif made up of roughly eight highly homologous amino acid variants appeared to be characteristic of blood from ankylosing spondylitis patients. A CD8+ phenotype was shown by the disease-linked clones, which were found at relatively low frequencies in peripheral blood. The disease-linked clones were reported as significantly enriched in matched synovial fluid samples from ankylosing spondylitis patients. Some motif variants had previously been reported in the synovial fluid and blood of reactive arthritis patients, which suggests shared mechanisms of disease initiation.

For sequencing, an Illumina HiSeq 2500 was employed. Quantitative 5'-RACE with molecular barcodes was the method used to prepare the TCR beta libraries. Per the original workflow: A new computational method, built on a probabilistic model of VDJ rearrangement, was used to identify disease-linked TCR variants. TCRdb reworked the public reads: Q25 trimming with fastp, MiXCR clone assembly, productive beta chains retained. Rows merge per CDR3 protein into single entries with the most common DNA and genes. TCRdb, rather than the study authors, made the V and J calls. This sample has around 770,000 distinct CDR3 sequences in its table, and roughly 19% of those were observed once. The ten largest clones capture 15% to 20% of the sample. The CDR3 sequence holds 16 residues, the cysteine and phenylalanine included. Only the CDR3 DNA is retained, 48 bases long and in frame from the first base. V loses 7 bases at its end and J loses 4 bases; junction bases beyond the gene matches: 10.

This clonotype was counted many times. Its antigen is currently not known. No qualities accompany the bases; no much larger clone lies one base away. The sequenced sample consisted of blood, either unsorted or a sorted T cell fraction (not recorded which). The receptor was isolated from a male donor with ankylosing spondylitis. The chain is encoded by TRBV12-3 or TRBV12-4 joined to TRBJ2-1; 10 bases in between match TRBD2. The bases are TGTGCCAGCACCCCTCCAAGCGGGGGGGAATACAATGAGCAGTTCTTC. Its protein reads: CASTPPSGGEYNEQFF.